Each of the 7 T cell receptor beta chains below was sequenced from the same sample in a study of immune evolution from preneoplasia to lung adenocarcinoma. Clones were read by immunoSEQ multiplex PCR, and TCRdb kept only the in-frame ones, dropping some. The sample carries about 11,000 clones, approximately 83% recorded once. The specimen sequenced was FFPE normal lung tissue adjacent to the tumor. The receptors stem from a person between 55 and 69 years old with lung adenocarcinoma. Some clones in this sample may be carry-over from other donors' samples.

V usage is TRBV7-9 and J usage is TRBJ2-3; D may be TRBD2 (6 bases). CDR1 and CDR2 (germline): SEHNR, FQNEAQ (reference sequence). V lost 3 bases and J 7 bases, leaving 17 bases between the germline ends. The CDR3 is made up of 15 amino acids. The CDR3 sequence: CASSFGAGLLNTQYF. CDR3 nucleotide sequence: TGTGCCAGCAGCTTCGGTGCGGGATTGTTGAATACGCAGTATTTT.

This clone has a single count. J is TRBJ2-7 and V is TRBV15; D is possibly TRBD1 (6 bases). With 4 bases removed from V and 0 bases from J, the gap between germline ends came to 13 bases. CDR1 is LNHNV, CDR2 YYDKDF, per germline (reference sequence). This CDR3 comprises 15 residues. The CDR3 region is CATSNGDRSSYEQYF. As DNA, the CDR3 is TGTGCCACCAGCAATGGAGACAGGAGCTCCTACGAGCAGTACTTC.

This clone is labeled large. This sample also contains other DNA sequences that code for the same CDR3. The chain combines TRBV5-1 with TRBJ1-1; D is perhaps TRBD1 (5 bases). V gave up 3 bases and J gave up 0 bases, with 12 bases separating them. The CDR3 extends over 15 amino acids. Germline-derived CDR1 and CDR2 are SGHRS and YFSETQ. The CDR3 sequence is CASSSVQGLNTEAFF. CDR3 in DNA: TGCGCCAGCAGCTCGGTCCAGGGCCTGAACACTGAAGCTTTCTTT.

The chain links TRBV18 to TRBJ2-5; perhaps TRBD2 as D (6 bases). The germline CDR1 and CDR2 sequences are KGHSH and LQKENI. V lost 3 bases, J lost 5 bases, and 10 bases lay in between. The CDR3 contains 13 residues. The CDR3 DNA follows: TGTGCCAGCTCACCCGCGGGGACGGAGACCCAGTACTTC. Protein sequence: CASSPAGTETQYF.

V usage is TRBV7-9 and J usage is TRBJ2-2; perhaps TRBD2 as D (6 bases). Between the trimmed V and J ends, which lost 1 base and 5 bases, there was a span of 11 bases. The germline V gene has CDR1 SEHNR and CDR2 FQNEAQ (reference sequence). The CDR3 runs 15 residues. This CDR3 is CASSLGSGRTGELFF. In nucleotides, the CDR3 is TGTGCCAGCAGCTTAGGGTCAGGGAGGACCGGGGAGCTGTTTTTT.

The CDR3 sequence: CASSWGQQETQYF. The CDR3 coding sequence is TGTGCCAGCAGCTGGGGACAGCAAGAGACCCAGTACTTC. J is TRBJ2-5 and V is TRBV9; TRBD1 matches at 7 bases. V shed 4 bases and J 2 bases; nucleotides not matched to a gene: 2. The CDR3 is 13 residues long. The germline V gene has CDR1 SGDLS and CDR2 YYNGEE.

The V call is TRBV28, the J call TRBJ2-7; the match to TRBD2 covers 7 bases. The germline V gene encodes CDR1 MDHEN and CDR2 SYDVKM. This CDR3 is 14 amino acids long. V gave up 7 bases and J gave up 1 base; unmatched junction bases: 7. CDR3 coding DNA: TGTGCCAGCACCCGGGACTACCGTTCCTACGAGCAGTACTTC. It yields the protein CASTRDYRSYEQYF.